These T cell receptor beta chains were read from a single sample in a study of early T cells in non-severe SARS-CoV-2 infection. TCRdb used MiXCR to reprocess the 5' RACE reads, holding one entry per CDR3 protein. The profile covers around 59,000 distinct CDR3 sequences, with around 12% appearing a single time and over 3% taken by the ten largest. Sequenced input: whole blood. The receptors derive from an adult who was a healthcare worker with PCR-confirmed SARS-CoV-2 infection or an uninfected control (not recorded which). Each CDR3 is given without its conserved first and last residue.

v_call: TRBV28; cdr3_aa: ASSPPNDAPEAF
v_call: TRBV30; cdr3_aa: AWSMSQHYGYT
v_call: TRBV28; cdr3_aa: ASTLRGTLRGELF
v_call: TRBV5-1; cdr3_aa: ASSGLAGVAEQF
v_call: TRBV21-1; cdr3_aa: ASSSRTSGSSDEQY
v_call: TRBV9; cdr3_aa: ASSVIGQASYNEQF
v_call: TRBV5-1; cdr3_aa: ASSLGFSGNTIY
v_call: TRBV12-3/TRBV12-4; cdr3_aa: ASSLGEQDTQY
v_call: TRBV11-3; cdr3_aa: ASSRGTSGGYNEQF
v_call: TRBV4-1; cdr3_aa: ASSQEDGGPTDTQY
v_call: TRBV24-1; cdr3_aa: ATGAADTQY
v_call: TRBV5-1; cdr3_aa: ASSLGQTSENTQY
v_call: TRBV19; cdr3_aa: ASSIGTRGHNEQF
v_call: TRBV12-2; cdr3_aa: ASRFTGALGNGGVTDTQY
v_call: TRBV5-6; cdr3_aa: ASSLIAGAQSTDTQY
v_call: TRBV29-1; cdr3_aa: SVLRPGLAETYEQY
v_call: TRBV28; cdr3_aa: ASSLSAGGTYEQY
v_call: TRBV28; cdr3_aa: ASSLVERQGARNEQF
v_call: TRBV2; cdr3_aa: ASSEGGTSGQETQY
v_call: TRBV29-1; cdr3_aa: SFEGENTEAF
v_call: TRBV30; cdr3_aa: AWWRGPSSYNEQF
v_call: TRBV4-2; cdr3_aa: ASSQVPGAKNIQY
v_call: TRBV30; cdr3_aa: ALTSGTNTGELF
v_call: TRBV4-1; cdr3_aa: ASSQDRSRTCQY
v_call: TRBV28; cdr3_aa: ASSLAGGTNEQF
v_call: TRBV5-4; cdr3_aa: ASSLGLAGGPKTDTQY
v_call: TRBV3-1; cdr3_aa: ASSQGTSGYYEQY
v_call: TRBV7-8; cdr3_aa: ASSLVGDRRGPINEKLF
v_call: TRBV7-3; cdr3_aa: ASSGGVVTYNSPLH
v_call: TRBV5-1; cdr3_aa: ASSASSGGGTDTQY
v_call: TRBV7-7; cdr3_aa: ASRSPNTGELF
v_call: TRBV28; cdr3_aa: ASRDWSAPKNIQY
v_call: TRBV2; cdr3_aa: ASSEEVGSPRDTEAF
v_call: TRBV28; cdr3_aa: ASSTNPGTSGSGELF
v_call: TRBV7-6; cdr3_aa: ASSMGLAGETSYEQY
v_call: TRBV19; cdr3_aa: ASSPLQGPTGELF
v_call: TRBV28; cdr3_aa: ASRTQGGGLYEQY
v_call: TRBV20-1; cdr3_aa: SADPMGRSYNEQF
v_call: TRBV27; cdr3_aa: ATNGGDRDTQY
v_call: TRBV7-3; cdr3_aa: ASSLYGDPSGRGEDEQF